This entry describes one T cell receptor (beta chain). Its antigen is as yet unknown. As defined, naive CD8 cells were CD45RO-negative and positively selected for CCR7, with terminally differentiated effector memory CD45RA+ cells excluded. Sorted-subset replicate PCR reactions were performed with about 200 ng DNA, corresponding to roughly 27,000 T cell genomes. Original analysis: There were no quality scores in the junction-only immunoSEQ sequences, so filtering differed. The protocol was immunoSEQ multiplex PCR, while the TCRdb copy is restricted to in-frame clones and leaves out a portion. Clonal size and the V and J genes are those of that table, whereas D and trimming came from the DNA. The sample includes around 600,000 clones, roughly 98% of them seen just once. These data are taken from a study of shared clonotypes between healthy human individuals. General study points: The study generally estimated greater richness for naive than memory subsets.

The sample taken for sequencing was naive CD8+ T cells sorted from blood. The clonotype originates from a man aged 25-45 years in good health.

Here the CDR3 DNA reads TGTGCCAGCAGTCCAGTGAACACCGGGGAGCTGTTTTTT. This encodes CASSPVNTGELFF. The chain has TRBV27 and TRBJ2-2; D is unresolved. Per germline, CDR1 MNHEY and CDR2 SMNVEV (reference sequence). The ends were cut back, 5 bases at V and 1 base at J, with 5 bases in the middle. The CDR3 runs to 13 residues.